This T cell receptor beta chain was documented in a study of blood T cell repertoires in COVID-19 (dated by TCRdb to the early 2020s). Regarding the research as a whole: Collaborator samples came from the United States, Italy and Spain and covered acute and convalescent phases of COVID-19. Subjects who had been exposed to COVID-19, were actively infected with it, or had recovered from it provided the deeply sampled blood TCRbeta repertoires that made up the dataset. The repertoires were released in a freely available public database meant as a resource for research on the immune response to SARS-CoV-2. The samples were drawn from two sources: the first 160 participants of the ongoing ImmuneRACE study, and over 950 subjects contributed by 6 global collaborators. Sample metadata almost always included a de-identified subject ID, COVID-19 status, age in years and sex. Where available, HLA class I and class II types were obtained from metadata supplied by the sample provider rather than from assay-based typing. The prospective study material was composed of cDNA or gDNA derived from T cells, B-cell-depleted T cells, or PBMCs.

Each collaborating institution followed its own protocols to collect whole blood in K2EDTA tubes. For TCRbeta analysis, collaborators shipped samples as frozen whole blood, isolated PBMCs, or DNA extracted from either of those sample types. What the study reported, not specific to this receptor: How much clinical and demographic metadata was included differed by source and by participant, and the metadata was provided uncurated.

TCRbeta CDR3 regions were amplified from genomic DNA by means of the immunoSEQ Assay, a bias-controlled multiplex PCR. Under the source paper's analysis protocol: Within the assay, amplification of reference gene primers was used to estimate how many nucleated cells each sample contained. To quantify the absolute abundance of each unique TCRbeta CDR3 rearrangement, sequence reads were collapsed and filtered. Productive Simpson clonality was computed per sample as the square root of Simpson's diversity index over productive rearrangements. Entries here come from immuneACCESS through TCRdb and include only in-frame sequences with V and J called. Some clones fail to appear in such tables; in the studies checked, an unresolved V gene covers under half of the shortfall, and the cause of the remainder is unknown. V, J and clone size are those of that table, while D and trimming were read from the DNA. Counted in this sample were over 130,000 clones; roughly 84% of them appeared once. The top ten hold roughly 7.3% of the sample.

Worth noting for this clone: Its antigen target is currently unknown. Per-base quality was not reported, and no clone a single base away is much larger than it.

Trimming at the junction amounts to 3 bases on V and 1 base on J, and the germline ends lie 18 bases apart. From cysteine to phenylalanine, the CDR3 is 17 amino acids long. The entry retains the CDR3 DNA only, 51 bases that are in frame from base 1. CDR1 and CDR2 (LNHDA, SQIVND) derive from the germline V gene (reference sequence). The sequence was collected from a human donor in a cohort sampled during active COVID-19. Specimen: peripheral blood. Here the chain combines TRBV19 and TRBJ2-5, and possibly TRBD2, on 6 matching bases. The DNA sequence reads TGTGCCAGTAGTATCGGCGGGGACCAAGGGTCCCAAGAGACCCAGTACTTC. Its translation reads: CASSIGGDQGSQETQYF.